This T cell receptor beta chain was sequenced in a study of T-cell memory formation after mild COVID-19. Germline loops: CDR1 SGHNT, CDR2 YENEEA. The CDR3 has 13 amino acids. Trimming pared 3 bases from V and 3 bases from J, leaving 9 bases between. Via MiXCR, TCRdb re-called the 5' RACE reads, giving one row per CDR3 protein. The sample gives about 410,000 distinct CDR3 sequences, about 22% of which show up once; 13% is in the top ten. The TCR was taken from an adult woman who had mild COVID-19 (a few samples of this study predate the infection). Cell type and time point are not known. Sequenced: PBMCs or a T cell subset sorted from them (not recorded which). This sequence joins TRBV11-3 and TRBJ2-7; perhaps TRBD2 as D (5 bases). This chain's CDR3 is CASSFPGIYEQYF. CDR3 bases: TGTGCCAGCAGCTTTCCGGGAATCTACGAGCAGTACTTC.